This T cell receptor (beta chain) originates from a study of identical twins. Whole-study results and caveats: Cross-sectional statistical analysis, not tracking of the same donors, underpinned the conclusions.

As for this clonotype: The antigen is not known.

Looked up from germline, CDR1 is SGHVS and CDR2 is FQNEAQ. The ends lost 2 bases at V and 9 bases at J; junction bases unmatched: 9. There are 16 residues in the CDR3. MiXCR was run by TCRdb on the 5' RACE reads, yielding one entry per CDR3 protein. This table has about 520,000 distinct CDR3 sequences, under 25% appearing once. These data also formed part of another study, on T cells expressing NK-cell markers. From that study: It was from sorted CD3+CD56+NKG2C+, CD3+CD56+NKG2C- and CD3+CD56-NKG2C+ T cells that TCR beta repertoires came. NKG2C+ dominant clonotype frequencies in a handful of donors were roughly 1.0-7.5% of CD8+ T cells. Leadership of the CD3+CD56-NKG2C+ fraction also belonged to these clonotypes in four donors.

The chain is built from TRBV7-8 and TRBJ2-1, with 11 positions matching TRBD2. This receptor was obtained from a woman between 18 and 29 years old in good health. Sequencing was carried out using CD4+ T cells sorted from blood. The CDR3 DNA is TGTGCCAGCAGCTTAACTAGCGGGAGAGTAAATGGTGAGCAGTTCTTC. Its protein is CASSLTSGRVNGEQFF. The variable domain in full, completed from reference TRBV7-8 and TRBJ2-1, reads GAGVSQSPRYKVAKRGQDVALRCDPISGHVSLFWYQQALGQGPEFLTYFQNEAQLDKSGLPSDRFFAERPEGSVSTLKIQRTQQEDSAVYLCASSLTSGRVNGEQFFGPGTRLTVL.